This T cell receptor (beta chain) is from a study of T cell responses to AZD1222 COVID-19 vaccine. A note on this clone: Antigen: not known.

The study, taken as a whole, reports: Recipients of AZD1222 seropositive at baseline numbered only five or six.

The data were produced by immunoSEQ multiplex PCR, yet TCRdb's version contains in-frame clones alone and is incomplete. The sample contains roughly 55,000 clones, about 90% of which appear only once. There are 15 residues in the CDR3. Germline trimming cut 1 base from V and 6 bases from J; bases unmatched to any gene: 8. From germline, CDR1 is SEHNR and CDR2 FQNEAQ (reference sequence). This sequence joins TRBV7-9 and TRBJ1-1, with 7 nucleotides matching TRBD1. Sample: peripheral blood, taken on day 0 of AZD1222 vaccination. The sequence was obtained from an adult in good health. The CDR3 spells CASSLVQGVNSEAFF. The CDR3 DNA is TGTGCCAGCAGCTTAGTTCAGGGGGTAAACTCTGAAGCTTTCTTT.